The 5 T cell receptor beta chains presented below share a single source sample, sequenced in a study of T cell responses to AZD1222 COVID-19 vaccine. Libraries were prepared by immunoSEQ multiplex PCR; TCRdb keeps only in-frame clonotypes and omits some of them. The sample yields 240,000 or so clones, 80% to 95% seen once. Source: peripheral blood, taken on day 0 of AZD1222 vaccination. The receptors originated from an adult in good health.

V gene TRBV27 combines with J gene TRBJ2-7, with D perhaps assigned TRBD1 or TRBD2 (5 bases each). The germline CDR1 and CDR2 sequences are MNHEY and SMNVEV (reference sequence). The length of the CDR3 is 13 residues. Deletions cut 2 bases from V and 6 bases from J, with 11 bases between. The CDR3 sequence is CASSLEWGSEQYF. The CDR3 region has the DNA TGTGCCAGCAGTTTAGAGTGGGGGAGCGAGCAGTACTTC.

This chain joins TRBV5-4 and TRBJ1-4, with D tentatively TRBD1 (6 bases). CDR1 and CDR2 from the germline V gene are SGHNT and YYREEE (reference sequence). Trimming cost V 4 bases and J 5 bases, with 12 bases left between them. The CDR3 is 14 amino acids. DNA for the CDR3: TGTGCCAGCAGCCCGGGGAGGGGGAATGAAAAACTGTTTTTT. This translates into CASSPGRGNEKLFF.

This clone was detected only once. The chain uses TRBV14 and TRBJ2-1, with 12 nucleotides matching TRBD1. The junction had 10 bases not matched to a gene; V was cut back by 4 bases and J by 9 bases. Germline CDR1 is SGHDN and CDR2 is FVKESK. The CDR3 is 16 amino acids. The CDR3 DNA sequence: TGTGCCAGCAGCCCCCTTAAGGGACAGGGGGCAGGTGAGCAGTTCTTC. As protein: CASSPLKGQGAGEQFF.

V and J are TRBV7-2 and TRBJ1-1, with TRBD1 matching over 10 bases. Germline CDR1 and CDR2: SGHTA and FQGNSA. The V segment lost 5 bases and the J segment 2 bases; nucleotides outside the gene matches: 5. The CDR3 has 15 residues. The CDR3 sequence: CASSRGQGGNTEAFF. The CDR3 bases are TGTGCCAGCAGCAGAGGACAGGGGGGTAACACTGAAGCTTTCTTT.

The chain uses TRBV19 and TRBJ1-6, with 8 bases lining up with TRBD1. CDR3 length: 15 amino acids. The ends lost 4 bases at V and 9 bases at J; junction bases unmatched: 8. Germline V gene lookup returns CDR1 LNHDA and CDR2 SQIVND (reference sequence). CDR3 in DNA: TGTGCCAGTAGTACGACAGGGGATAGAGGTTCACCCCTCCACTTT. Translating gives CASSTTGDRGSPLHF.